Shown below are 28 T cell receptor beta chains from a single sample sequenced in a study of blood T cell dynamics during melanoma immunotherapy. The sample's time point: week 3, after first cycle of checkpoint inhibitor. Assay used: immunoSEQ multiplex PCR; TCRdb lists only in-frame clones, some missing. The table shows under 9,500 clones, with approximately 85% occurring only once. This specimen was blood, taken from a patient treated with checkpoint blockade. Receptors originate from a human donor with melanoma.

The V gene is TRBV11-2, the J gene TRBJ2-7; D is undetermined. CDR3 length: 12 residues. The V end was cut by 4 bases, the J end by 2 bases, with 6 bases between. The germline CDR1 and CDR2 sequences are SGHAT and FQNNGV. The CDR3 DNA is TGTGCCAGCAGCTCGGACCCCTACGAGCAGTACTTC. Its translation is CASSSDPYEQYF.

J is TRBJ1-5 and V is TRBV7-8, with 11 bases matching TRBD1. Germline CDR1 and CDR2: SGHVS and FQNEAQ. The V segment lost 5 bases and the J segment 7 bases; nucleotides outside the gene matches: 4. This CDR3 has 14 amino acids. The CDR3 protein is CASSHRDRGQPQHF. The CDR3 coding sequence is TGTGCCAGCAGCCACCGGGACAGGGGGCAGCCCCAGCATTTT.

The chain links TRBV19 to TRBJ2-7; D possibly uses TRBD1 or TRBD2 (5 bases each). The ends were cut back, 0 bases at V and 7 bases at J, with 10 bases in the middle. The CDR3 runs to 13 residues. Germline loops: CDR1 LNHDA, CDR2 SQIVND (reference sequence). Here the CDR3 DNA reads TGTGCCAGTAGTATAGACGGGACGGGGGAGCAGTACTTC. This translates into CASSIDGTGEQYF.

The chain carries TRBV7-9 and TRBJ1-1; D remains unclear. The V gene's germline CDR1 is SEHNR and CDR2 FQNEAQ (reference sequence). The germline V and J ends were trimmed by 0 bases and 10 bases, with 18 bases remaining between them. The CDR3 spans 15 residues. The CDR3 region has the DNA TGTGCCAGCAGCTTAGCGAGTCTCGGCGCAGAGGCAGCTTTCTTT. The encoded protein is CASSLASLGAEAAFF.

In this sample, this clone turned up a few times. The chain carries TRBV2 and TRBJ2-7, with 10 bases matching TRBD2. The ends lost 6 bases at V and 4 bases at J; junction bases unmatched: 9. Germline-derived CDR1 and CDR2 are SNHLY and FYNNEI. This CDR3 has 15 residues. The CDR3 DNA sequence: TGTGCCAGCAGCCCCGTGGTAGCGGGAGGTTACGAGCAGTACTTC. It specifies CASSPVVAGGYEQYF.

This clone has only one observation. The chain is built from TRBV7-2 and TRBJ1-2; no reliable D call. CDR3 length equals 16 residues. V lost 4 bases, J lost 4 bases, and 19 bases lay in between. Germline V gene data show CDR1 as SGHTA and CDR2 as FQGNSA. CDR3: CASSYNDPGAGYGYTF. The CDR3 coding sequence is TGTGCCAGCAGCTACAACGACCCTGGAGCTGGCTATGGCTACACCTTC.

V usage is TRBV15 and J usage is TRBJ2-4; D is undetermined. V lost 0 bases and J 14 bases, leaving 14 bases between the germline ends. Germline CDR1 reads LNHNV; CDR2 reads YYDKDF (reference sequence). The CDR3 spans 13 residues. The CDR3 is CATSRDGARWKYF. The CDR3 nucleotides read TGTGCCACCAGCAGAGATGGTGCCCGTTGGAAGTACTTC.

This clone appeared a few times. The V and J genes are TRBV7-6 and TRBJ1-6, with 7 bases fitting TRBD1. V dropped 1 base and J dropped 7; count of bases not matched to a gene: 13. CDR3 length: 18 amino acids. Per the germline V gene, CDR1 is SGHVS and CDR2 is FNYEAQ. CDR3 in amino acids: CASSLVGVTDRVNSPLHF. CDR3 in DNA: TGTGCCAGCAGCTTAGTAGGAGTAACAGACAGGGTGAATTCACCCCTCCACTTT.

Concerning this clone itself: Other DNA sequences from this sample encode an identical CDR3 as well. This chain connects TRBV18 to TRBJ1-1; possible D gene TRBD1, 5 bases. Per the germline V gene, CDR1 is KGHSH and CDR2 is LQKENI. This CDR3 region has 13 residues. V gave up 6 bases and J gave up 3 bases, with 11 bases separating them. The CDR3 nucleotides are TGTGCCAGCTCGCCGTCAGGGTACACTGAAGCTTTCTTT. Its protein product is CASSPSGYTEAFF. The full variable domain, completed using reference TRBV18 and TRBJ1-1, is NAGVMQNPRHLVRRRGQEARLRCSPMKGHSHVYWYRQLPEEGLKFMVYLQKENIIDESGMPKERFSAEFPKEGPSILRIQQVVRGDSAAYFCASSPSGYTEAFFGQGTRLTVV.

The V gene is TRBV7-2, the J gene TRBJ2-7; D is undetermined. Germline CDR1 SGHTA, CDR2 FQGNSA. The CDR3 spans 13 residues. V was shortened by 1 base and J by 4 bases, with 8 bases between the two germline ends. The CDR3 DNA reads as TGTGCCAGCAGCTTAGGAACAGTTTACGAGCAGTACTTC. It is translated as CASSLGTVYEQYF.

This chain links TRBV28 with TRBJ2-7, with D perhaps being TRBD1 or TRBD2 (5 bases each). This CDR3 has 12 amino acids. Germline values: CDR1 MDHEN, CDR2 SYDVKM. DNA for the CDR3: TGTGCTGCGAGGGGCACCGAGGACGAGCAGTACTTC. Its translation is CAARGTEDEQYF.

The chain's CDR3 is CASSEALGAGNTIYF. CDR3 bases: TGTGCCAGCAGTGAAGCGCTAGGGGCTGGAAACACCATATATTTT. The J gene is TRBJ1-3, the V gene TRBV6-1; D is perhaps TRBD1 (5 bases). Germline CDR1 MNHNS, CDR2 SASEGT. The CDR3 has 15 residues. The ends were cut back, 0 bases at V and 2 bases at J, with 8 bases in the middle.

The CDR3 is CASTRDPASYEQYF. CDR3 sequence (DNA): TGTGCCAGCACGAGGGACCCTGCCTCCTACGAGCAGTACTTC. The J gene is TRBJ2-7, the V gene TRBV6-1; D might be TRBD1 or TRBD2, each matching 5 bases. V lost 7 bases and J 0 bases, leaving 13 bases between the germline ends. The CDR3 has 14 amino acids. Per germline, CDR1 MNHNS and CDR2 SASEGT.

The chain is built from TRBV4-2 and TRBJ2-5; possibly TRBD2 for D (5 bases). The end of the DNA is better explained by TRBJ2-7, so the J call may be wrong. Germline lookup yields CDR1 LGHNA and CDR2 YNFKEQ. This CDR3 has 18 amino acids. The CDR3 bases are TGTGCCAGCAGCCAAGCCGGGGTGGCAGGCACCCACTCCTACGAGCAGTACTTC. This gives the protein CASSQAGVAGTHSYEQYF.

This chain uses TRBV5-1 with TRBJ2-5, with D possibly being TRBD2 (7 bases). The last part of the DNA fits TRBJ2-7 better; the J call may be wrong. Germline loops: CDR1 SGHRS, CDR2 YFSETQ. This CDR3 spans 16 amino acids. CDR3 protein: CASSLGGLAVPYEQYF. The DNA of the CDR3 is TGCGCCAGCAGCTTGGGGGGGCTAGCGGTCCCCTACGAGCAGTACTTC.

The CDR3 nucleotides read TGCGCCAGCAGCTTCAGGACTAGCGGTTCCTACGAGCAGTACTTC. Translating gives CASSFRTSGSYEQYF. The chain links TRBV5-1 to TRBJ2-7; 10 bases align to TRBD2. Trimming at V came to 2 bases and at J to 1 base, leaving 3 bases not matched to a gene. The CDR3 sequence is 15 residues long. The germline V gene encodes CDR1 SGHRS and CDR2 YFSETQ.

This clone was seen only once. The rearrangement links TRBV2 to TRBJ1-6; D call uncertain. The CDR3 runs 10 residues. V dropped 4 bases and J dropped 15 bases, with 7 bases sitting between them. Germline V gives CDR1 SNHLY, CDR2 FYNNEI. The CDR3 here is CASSVSVLHF. CDR3 nucleotide sequence: TGTGCCAGCAGTGTCTCCGTCCTCCACTTT.

In its sample, this clone was seen a few times. This chain links TRBV19 with TRBJ1-5, with TRBD1 matching over 8 bases. V gave up 7 bases and J gave up 6 bases; unmatched junction bases: 8. The CDR3 has 14 amino acids. CDR1 and CDR2 from the germline V gene are LNHDA and SQIVND (reference sequence). Written as DNA, the CDR3 is TGTGCCAGTAAAACGACAGGGGATGGTCAGCCCCAGCATTTT. This encodes CASKTTGDGQPQHF.

The rearrangement uses TRBV19 and TRBJ2-5; 11 bases are a match to TRBD1. The J call is doubtful: the DNA matches TRBJ2-7 better. Per the germline V gene, CDR1 is LNHDA and CDR2 is SQIVND (reference sequence). CDR3 length equals 13 residues. The CDR3 region is CASRDRGDYEQYF. Here the CDR3 DNA reads TGTGCCAGCCGGGACAGGGGGGACTACGAGCAGTACTTC.

The chain recombines TRBV5-6 with TRBJ2-7, with TRBD1 as a possible D gene (6 bases). CDR3 length equals 14 residues. In germline, CDR1 is SGHDT, CDR2 YYEEEE. Trimming took 4 bases from V and 6 from J, leaving 17 bases between them. CDR3: CASSTQTGYLEQYF. DNA for the CDR3: TGTGCCAGCAGCACCCAGACAGGTTACCTCGAGCAGTACTTC.

The chain couples TRBV11-2 to TRBJ1-6; D is undetermined. This CDR3 is 13 amino acids long. The V and J ends lost 0 bases and 7 bases respectively, with 4 bases between them. Germline V gives CDR1 SGHAT, CDR2 FQNNGV. CDR3 amino acids: CASSLDVNSPLHF. The CDR3, as DNA: TGTGCCAGCAGCTTAGATGTCAATTCACCCCTCCACTTT.

In this sample, this clone turned up once. This sequence joins TRBV10-2 and TRBJ2-7; D is possibly TRBD1 (6 bases). This CDR3 spans 15 amino acids. The germline V gene has CDR1 WSHSY and CDR2 SAAADI. V was pared by 3 bases and J by 4 bases, with 16 bases between. CDR3 loop: CASSEALRGWYEQYF. The CDR3 DNA sequence: TGCGCCAGCAGTGAAGCCCTCAGGGGATGGTACGAGCAGTACTTC.

The chain joins TRBV7-2 to TRBJ1-2; TRBD1 is a possible D gene (5 bases). The CDR3 has 15 residues. Germline V gives CDR1 SGHTA, CDR2 FQGNSA. V shed 2 bases and J shed 2 bases, with 12 bases lying between them. The CDR3 protein is CASSLIGTWNYGYTF. CDR3 nucleotides: TGTGCCAGCAGCTTAATCGGGACCTGGAACTATGGCTACACCTTC.

The rearrangement links TRBV19 to TRBJ1-2, with D maybe TRBD1 (5 bases). V lost 6 bases, J lost 13 bases, and 18 bases lay in between. From germline, CDR1 is LNHDA and CDR2 SQIVND (reference sequence). The CDR3 loop spans 12 amino acids. Here the CDR3 reads CASRGGARGSTF. CDR3 DNA sequence: TGTGCCAGTAGAGGAGGGGCCAGAGGAAGCACCTTC.

The gene calls are TRBV28 and TRBJ2-1, with a possible D match to TRBD1 (5 bases). The V gene lost 6 bases and the J gene lost 8 bases, with 20 bases spanning the gap. This CDR3 is 15 amino acids long. Germline CDR1 is MDHEN and CDR2 is SYDVKM. The CDR3 region has the DNA TGTGCCAGCAGAACCGACAGAAAGAATGTCGATGAGCAGTTCTTC. Its translation: CASRTDRKNVDEQFF.

The chain links TRBV6-6 to TRBJ2-7; 8 nucleotides line up with TRBD2. V dropped 7 bases and J dropped 4; count of bases not matched to a gene: 9. Germline loops: CDR1 MNHNY, CDR2 SVGAGI (reference sequence). The CDR3 covers 14 residues. The CDR3 is CASTLASGPYEQYF. Here the CDR3 DNA reads TGTGCCAGCACTCTGGCTAGCGGGCCTTACGAGCAGTACTTC.

The J gene is TRBJ2-5, the V gene TRBV6-4; 7 bases agree with TRBD1. Matching the DNA end better, TRBJ2-7 makes the J call doubtful. The germline CDR1 and CDR2 sequences are MRHNA and SNTAGT. The CDR3 length is 12 residues. The CDR3 nucleotides read TGTGCCAGCCCGGACAGGCCCTACGAGCAGTACTTC. It codes for CASPDRPYEQYF.

The rearrangement joins TRBV28 to TRBJ2-6; 8 bases align to TRBD2. Looked up from germline, CDR1 is MDHEN and CDR2 is SYDVKM. J lost 2 bases, V lost 6 bases, and 6 bases had no gene match. This CDR3 region has 16 residues. The CDR3 bases are TGTGCCAGCAGCTCCTTCGGGGGGGCTGGGGCCAACGTCCTGACTTTC. Its translation is CASSSFGGAGANVLTF.